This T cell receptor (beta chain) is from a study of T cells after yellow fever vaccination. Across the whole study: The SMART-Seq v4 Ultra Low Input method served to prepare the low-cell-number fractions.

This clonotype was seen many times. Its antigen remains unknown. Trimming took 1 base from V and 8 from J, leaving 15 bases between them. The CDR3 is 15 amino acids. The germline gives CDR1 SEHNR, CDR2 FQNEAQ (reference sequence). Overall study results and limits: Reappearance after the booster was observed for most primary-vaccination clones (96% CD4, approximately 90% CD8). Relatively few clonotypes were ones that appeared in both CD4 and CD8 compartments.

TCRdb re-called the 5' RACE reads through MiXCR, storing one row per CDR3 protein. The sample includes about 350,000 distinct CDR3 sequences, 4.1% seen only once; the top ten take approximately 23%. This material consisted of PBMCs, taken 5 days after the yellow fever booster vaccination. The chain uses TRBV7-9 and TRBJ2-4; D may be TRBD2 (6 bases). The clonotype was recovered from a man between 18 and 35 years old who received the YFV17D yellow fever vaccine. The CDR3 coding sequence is TGTGCCAGCAGCTTAGATAGGGGAAAGCGGGACATTCAGTACTTC. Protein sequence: CASSLDRGKRDIQYF.